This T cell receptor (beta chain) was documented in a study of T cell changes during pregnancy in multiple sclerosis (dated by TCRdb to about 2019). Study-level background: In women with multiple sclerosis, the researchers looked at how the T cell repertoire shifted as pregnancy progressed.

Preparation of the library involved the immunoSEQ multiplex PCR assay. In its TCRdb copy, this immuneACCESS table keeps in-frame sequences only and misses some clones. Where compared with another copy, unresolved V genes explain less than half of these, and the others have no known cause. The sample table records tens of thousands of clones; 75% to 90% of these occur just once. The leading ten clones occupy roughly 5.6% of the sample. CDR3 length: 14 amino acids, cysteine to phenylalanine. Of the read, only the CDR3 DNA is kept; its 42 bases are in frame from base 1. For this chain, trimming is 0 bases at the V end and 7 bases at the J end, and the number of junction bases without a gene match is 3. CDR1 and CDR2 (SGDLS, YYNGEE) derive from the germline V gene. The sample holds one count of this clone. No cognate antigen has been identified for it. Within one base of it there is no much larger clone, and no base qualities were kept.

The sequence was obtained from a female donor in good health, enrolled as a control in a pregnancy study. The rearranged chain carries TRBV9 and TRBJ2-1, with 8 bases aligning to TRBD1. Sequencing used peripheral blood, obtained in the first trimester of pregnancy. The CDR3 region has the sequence CASSVGQGRNEQFF. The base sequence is TGTGCCAGCAGCGTAGGACAGGGGAGGAATGAGCAGTTCTTC.